This T cell receptor beta chain was identified during a study of blood T cell repertoires in COVID-19. Study context: PBMCs, B-cell-depleted T cells, or T cells were the source of the cDNA or gDNA that made up the material.

Measured with immunoSEQ multiplex PCR; TCRdb has only the in-frame clones, and not every one. Of around 250,000 clones in the sample, about 84% were seen once. This CDR3 has 13 amino acids. V was clipped by 6 bases and J by 3 bases, with 11 bases between them. CDR1 is MNHEY and CDR2 is SVGAGI in the germline V gene. V gene TRBV6-5 combines with J gene TRBJ1-1, with a possible D match to TRBD1 (5 bases). What was sequenced was peripheral blood. This TCR came from a man aged 80 or over with acute or convalescent COVID-19. CDR3 sequence reads: CASSLNRYTEAFF. As DNA, the CDR3 is TGTGCCAGCAGCCTCAACAGGTACACTGAAGCTTTCTTT.